The rows below give T cell receptor beta chains drawn from one sample of a study of blood T cell repertoires in COVID-19. TCRdb's copy holds only in-frame clones and misses some; the assay was immunoSEQ multiplex PCR. The sample has around 170,000 clones, more than 70% seen once. The specimen was peripheral blood. The receptors were sampled from a man in his 60s with acute or convalescent COVID-19. The CDR3 runs from the conserved cysteine through the conserved F or W. A D gene is named only where the DNA matches it firmly. Size values are once, few and many counts, or a class for expanded clones, and some rows have none.

V	D	size	J	CDR3	DNA
TRBV19	TRBD1	-	TRBJ1-2	CASSPGQGRHGYTF	TGTGCCAGTAGTCCAGGACAGGGCAGACATGGCTACACCTTC
TRBV5-1	TRBD1	-	TRBJ1-5	CASSPGTAGRNQPQHF	TGCGCCAGCAGCCCCGGGACAGCAGGACGCAATCAGCCCCAGCATTTT
TRBV6-5	TRBD1	-	TRBJ1-5	CASSLRGLDQPQHF	TGTGCCAGCAGCCTCAGGGGGCTCGATCAGCCCCAGCATTTT
TRBV27	-	-	TRBJ2-1	CASSLSLPWAGTYNEQFF	TGTGCCAGCAGTTTATCTCTCCCCTGGGCAGGGACCTACAATGAGCAGTTCTTC
TRBV5-1	TRBD1	-	TRBJ1-6	CASSQGQQGRSPLHF	TGCGCCAGCAGCCAGGGACAGCAAGGACGATCACCCCTCCACTTT
TRBV18	-	-	TRBJ1-3	CASSPRNRGNGNTIYF	TGTGCCAGCTCACCAAGGAATCGAGGCAATGGAAACACCATATATTTT
TRBV19	-	-	TRBJ1-3	CASLTPGSGNTIYF	TGTGCCAGTCTCACCCCGGGCTCTGGAAACACCATATATTTT
TRBV7-9	TRBD1	-	TRBJ1-4	CASRSPGQGNEKLFF	TGTGCCAGCAGGTCACCGGGACAGGGTAATGAAAAACTGTTTTTT
TRBV6-5	-	-	TRBJ1-5	CASSYSSYSNQPQHF	TGTGCCAGCAGTTACTCGAGTTATAGCAATCAGCCCCAGCATTTT
TRBV7-3	-	-	TRBJ1-1	CASSSEHRYTEAFF	TGTGCCAGCAGCTCAGAACACCGTTACACTGAAGCTTTCTTT
TRBV7-6	TRBD1	-	TRBJ1-1	CASSQRGGRNTEAFF	TGTGCCAGCAGTCAAAGAGGGGGCAGAAACACTGAAGCTTTCTTT
TRBV5-1	TRBD1	-	TRBJ1-3	CASSLQGITGNTIYF	TGCGCCAGCAGCCTACAGGGGATCACTGGAAACACCATATATTTT
TRBV27	TRBD1	once	TRBJ2-7	CASSLGTGYYEQYF	TGTGCCAGCAGTTTAGGGACAGGGTACTACGAGCAGTACTTC
TRBV18	-	-	TRBJ1-6	CASSPLEGSSPLHF	TGTGCCAGCTCACCACTTGAGGGTTCCTCACCCCTCCACTTT
TRBV4-1	TRBD1	-	TRBJ1-3	CASSQEWTGSSGNTIYF	TGCGCCAGCAGCCAAGAATGGACAGGGAGCTCTGGAAACACCATATATTTT
TRBV5-5	-	once	TRBJ1-5	CASSWRPRVGGQPQHF	TGTGCCAGCAGCTGGAGGCCTCGAGTGGGCGGTCAGCCCCAGCATTTT
TRBV18	-	-	TRBJ1-5	CASSLGSYSNQPQHF	TGTGCCAGCTCACTGGGCAGTTATAGCAATCAGCCCCAGCATTTT
TRBV6-4	-	-	TRBJ1-5	CARIRYQPQHF	TGTGCCAGAATCAGGTATCAGCCCCAGCATTTT
TRBV11-2	-	few	TRBJ1-2	CASSLGRGSTNYGYTF	TGTGCCAGCAGCTTGGGCAGGGGCAGCACTAACTATGGCTACACCTTC
TRBV19	-	-	TRBJ1-3	CASRAAGSGNTIYF	TGTGCCAGTAGGGCCGCGGGGAGTGGAAACACCATATATTTT
TRBV19	TRBD1	-	TRBJ2-1	CASSTTGGRNEQFF	TGTGCCAGTAGTACGACAGGGGGCCGCAATGAGCAGTTCTTC
TRBV30	-	-	TRBJ1-1	CAWSPSAEAFF	TGTGCCTGGAGCCCAAGCGCTGAAGCTTTCTTT
TRBV5-6	-	-	TRBJ2-4	CASSLGRGKNIQYF	TGTGCCAGCAGCCTCGGAAGGGGGAAAAACATTCAGTACTTC
TRBV2	-	-	TRBJ2-2	CASRGQTGNTGELFF	TGTGCCAGCAGGGGGCAGACAGGGAACACCGGGGAGCTGTTTTTT
TRBV11-2	-	-	TRBJ2-3	CASRTVVDTQYF	TGTGCCAGCAGAACTGTGGTTGATACGCAGTATTTT
TRBV4-1	TRBD1	-	TRBJ1-2	CASSQDWDRPYGYTF	TGCGCCAGCAGCCAGGACTGGGACAGGCCCTATGGCTACACCTTC
TRBV5-4	-	-	TRBJ2-3	CASSPQGWYTDTQYF	TGTGCCAGCAGTCCCCAGGGGTGGTACACAGATACGCAGTATTTT
TRBV18	-	-	TRBJ1-2	CASSPALQANYGYTF	TGTGCCAGCTCACCAGCTCTTCAGGCCAACTATGGCTACACCTTC
TRBV3-1/TRBV3-2	TRBD1	once	TRBJ2-2	CASRTGGQTGELFF	TGTGCCAGCAGGACAGGGGGGCAGACCGGGGAGCTGTTTTTT
TRBV11-2	-	-	TRBJ2-7	CASSLGQEYEQYF	TGTGCCAGCAGCTTAGGACAGGAATACGAGCAGTACTTC
TRBV4-1	-	-	TRBJ1-5	CASSQDGSGIQPQHF	TGCGCCAGCAGCCAAGACGGGTCCGGGATCCAGCCCCAGCATTTT
TRBV11-2	-	few	TRBJ1-3	CASSLSTGGSGNTIYF	TGTGCCAGCAGCTTATCCACAGGCGGCTCTGGAAACACCATATATTTT
TRBV4-3	-	-	TRBJ2-2	CASSQDRTGELFF	TGCGCCAGCAGCCAAGATCGGACCGGGGAGCTGTTTTTT
TRBV7-2	TRBD2	-	TRBJ2-1	CASSSSGGVPPYNEQFF	TGTGCCAGCAGCTCTAGCGGGGGGGTACCCCCCTACAATGAGCAGTTCTTC
TRBV5-1	-	-	TRBJ2-6	CASSLAGSPGANVLTF	TGCGCCAGCAGCTTGGCGGGGTCCCCTGGGGCCAACGTCCTGACTTTC
TRBV6-5	TRBD1	-	TRBJ2-3	CASSQRDRGNTQYF	TGTGCCAGCAGCCAGCGGGACAGGGGAAACACGCAGTATTTT
TRBV7-9	-	-	TRBJ1-5	CASSLEADQPQHF	TGTGCCAGCAGCTTAGAGGCGGATCAGCCCCAGCATTTT
TRBV6-5	-	many	TRBJ1-5	CAAGIQPQHF	TGTGCCGCGGGGATTCAGCCCCAGCATTTT
TRBV10-3	-	-	TRBJ1-1	CAIIPIYESWEAFF	TGTGCCATCATCCCAATCTATGAGAGTTGGGAAGCTTTCTTT
TRBV5-1	-	-	TRBJ1-2	CASSSQGGVYGYTF	TGCGCCAGCAGCTCTCAAGGGGGTGTCTATGGCTACACCTTC
TRBV6-4	-	-	TRBJ1-6	CASSEQGYSPLHF	TGTGCCAGCAGTGAACAGGGCTATTCACCCCTCCACTTT
TRBV4-1	-	once	TRBJ2-5	CASSQASKGVGQETQYF	TGCGCCAGCAGCCAAGCTTCAAAAGGGGTTGGACAAGAGACCCAGTACTTC
TRBV10-1	-	-	TRBJ1-1	CASSEYRGRNTEAFF	TGCGCCAGCAGTGAGTACCGGGGAAGGAACACTGAAGCTTTCTTT
TRBV19	TRBD1	-	TRBJ1-2	CASSPGQGLYGYTF	TGTGCCAGTAGCCCGGGACAGGGACTCTATGGCTACACCTTC
TRBV30	-	-	TRBJ1-4	CAWETRGGNEKLFF	TGTGCCTGGGAGACCAGGGGTGGTAATGAAAAACTGTTTTTT
TRBV5-1	TRBD1	few	TRBJ1-1	CASSRDRGQTEAFF	TGCGCCAGCAGCCGAGACAGGGGGCAAACTGAAGCTTTCTTT
TRBV18	TRBD2	-	TRBJ2-3	CASSPITSGVTSTDTQYF	TGTGCCAGCTCACCAATCACTAGCGGGGTTACTAGCACAGATACGCAGTATTTT
TRBV2	TRBD1	-	TRBJ1-6	CASRGQGASPLHF	TGTGCCAGCAGGGGACAGGGGGCTTCACCCCTCCACTTT
TRBV18	TRBD1	-	TRBJ2-7	CASSRDSRAEQYF	TGTGCCAGCTCACGGGACAGCCGCGCCGAGCAGTACTTC
TRBV10-3	-	once	TRBJ1-3	CAIGAVGNTIYF	TGTGCCATCGGGGCGGTTGGAAACACCATATATTTT
TRBV5-1	-	-	TRBJ1-6	CASSLQRGIYSPLHF	TGCGCCAGCAGCTTGCAACGGGGGATTTATTCACCCCTCCACTTT